This is a list of T cell receptor beta chains from one sample in a study of T cells in Graves' hyperthyroidism and ophthalmopathy. TCRdb analysed the multiplex PCR reads with MiXCR anew, one entry per CDR3 protein. The sample lists approximately 400,000 distinct CDR3 sequences; 15% to 18% were seen once. Sequencing was performed on blood. The receptors derive from a woman aged 18-29 years with Graves' hyperthyroidism. Both conserved end residues are part of each CDR3. D genes are given only for firm matches. Clone size is shown for a subset of rows, as once, few, many or a class of expanded clone.

clone_size,j_call,d_call,v_call,cdr3_nt,cdr3_aa
many,TRBJ1-1,NA,TRBV28,TGTGCCAGCAGTTTTTTGGGGGCTAGAGCTGAAGCTTTCTTT,CASSFLGARAEAFF
many,TRBJ1-4,NA,TRBV18,TGTGCCAGCTCTCAATCACAGGCAATTAATGAAAAACTGTTTTTT,CASSQSQAINEKLFF
many,TRBJ2-1,NA,TRBV5-1,TGCGCCAGCAGCTTGGAACGGGCAACGCCGACGAGGAACAATGAGCAGTTCTTC,CASSLERATPTRNNEQFF
many,TRBJ2-1,NA,TRBV12-3/TRBV12-4,TGTGCCAGCAGTTTATTGAACGGAGCTGGCAATGAGCAGTTCTTC,CASSLLNGAGNEQFF
NA,TRBJ2-3,TRBD2,TRBV19,TGTGCCAGTAGTTCCCAGCGGGAGTCGGGGACAGATACGCAGTATTTT,CASSSQRESGTDTQYF
NA,TRBJ2-1,NA,TRBV19,TGTGCCAGTAGTTTGCAGGGGTTGCACAATGAGCAGTTCTTC,CASSLQGLHNEQFF
many,TRBJ2-1,TRBD2,TRBV3-1,TGTGCCAGCAGCCAATTCGGCGGGAGGGCCCTTTTGGAGCAGTTCTTC,CASSQFGGRALLEQFF
many,TRBJ1-4,TRBD1,TRBV2,TGTGCCAGCAGTCTTTCAGGGGGTGCTAATGAAAAACTGTTTTTT,CASSLSGGANEKLFF
many,TRBJ2-6,NA,TRBV3-1,TGTGCCAGCAGCCTAGCTTCTGGGGCCAACGTCCTGACTTTC,CASSLASGANVLTF
many,TRBJ2-3,NA,TRBV20-1,TGCAGTGCTATGTTGGAGGGGCCTGGTACGCAGTATTTT,CSAMLEGPGTQYF
many,TRBJ1-5,NA,TRBV12-3/TRBV12-4,TGTGCCAGCAGTTTCGACACCCCCTATAGCAATCAGCCCCAGCATTTT,CASSFDTPYSNQPQHF
few,TRBJ1-4,TRBD1,TRBV10-3,TGTGCCATCAGTGCCTCAGGGGGAACGAATGAAAAACTGTTTTTT,CAISASGGTNEKLFF
many,TRBJ2-7,TRBD1,TRBV2,TGTGCCCAAGCCGGGACAGCAACCTACGAGCAGTACTTC,CAQAGTATYEQYF
many,TRBJ2-5,NA,TRBV7-8,TGTGCCAGCAGCTTCTCGGACGTCAGGCACTTC,CASSFSDVRHF
many,TRBJ2-1,NA,TRBV3-1,TGTGCCAGCAGCCAGTCGACTAGAGTGTCCTACAATGAGCAGTTCTTC,CASSQSTRVSYNEQFF
NA,TRBJ1-3,NA,TRBV5-4,TGTGCCAGCAGCTTGGGACAGAGAAACACCATATATTTT,CASSLGQRNTIYF
few,TRBJ2-5,NA,TRBV20-1,TGCAGTGCTATGCTCGCCGGGCGATTAGGGTCCCAGTACTTC,CSAMLAGRLGSQYF
NA,TRBJ2-7,TRBD1,TRBV29-1,TGCAGCGTTGTGGGGGGACAGGGATTCCCCTACGAGCAGTACTTC,CSVVGGQGFPYEQYF
many,TRBJ1-2,NA,TRBV6-1,TGTGCCAGTCACTCTCCGGCAGACGCAAACTATGGCTACACCTTC,CASHSPADANYGYTF
many,TRBJ2-1,NA,TRBV5-8,TGTGCCAGCAGCTTGAGTGTGGCAGGGGTTCGTATTGAGCAGTTCTTC,CASSLSVAGVRIEQFF
many,TRBJ2-1,TRBD1,TRBV18,TGTGCCAGCTCACGAAGACAGGGAACAATCAATGAGCAGTTCTTC,CASSRRQGTINEQFF
many,TRBJ1-1,TRBD1,TRBV2,TGTGCCAGCAGCAAACAGGGGCCGAACACTGAAGCTTTCTTT,CASSKQGPNTEAFF
NA,TRBJ2-3,TRBD2,TRBV20-1,TGCAGTGCTAGGTATAGCGGGGGGACAGATACGCAGTATTTT,CSARYSGGTDTQYF
many,TRBJ2-3,TRBD1,TRBV7-2,TGTGCCAGCAGCTACCGGGACAGGGGGCCAGATACGCAGTATTTT,CASSYRDRGPDTQYF
NA,TRBJ2-7,NA,TRBV2,TGTGCCAGCAGGGGGTTGACCTACGAGCAGTACTTC,CASRGLTYEQYF
few,TRBJ2-5,NA,TRBV20-1,TGCAGTGCTAGAGAGGACTTAGAAAAGGACCAGTACTTC,CSAREDLEKDQYF
many,TRBJ2-7,TRBD2,TRBV28,TGTGCCAGCAGTTTACTTCAAGCGGGAGTCAGCTACGAGCAGTACTTC,CASSLLQAGVSYEQYF
NA,TRBJ2-7,TRBD2,TRBV24-1,TGTGCCACCAGTGTAGCGGGAGGATACGAGCAGTACTTC,CATSVAGGYEQYF
NA,TRBJ1-6,NA,TRBV2,TGTGCCAGCCGGCGACAGGTGCCCTCCTATAATTCACCCCTCCACTTT,CASRRQVPSYNSPLHF